The 18 T cell receptor beta chains reported below all come from one sample, sequenced in a study of blood T cell repertoires in COVID-19. Here immunoSEQ multiplex PCR was the method, and the copy in TCRdb shows in-frame clones only, minus some. The table records fewer than 250,000 clones, 85% to 90% of them present only once. The sample comprised peripheral blood. The receptors were sampled from a woman aged 55-70 years with acute or convalescent COVID-19.

This chain joins TRBV2 and TRBJ1-1, with D possibly TRBD1 on 5 matching bases. The CDR3 contains 15 residues. The germline V gene encodes CDR1 SNHLY and CDR2 FYNNEI. The germline V and J ends were trimmed by 8 bases and 1 base, with 17 bases remaining between them. The CDR3 is CASQNRQGSNTEAFF. Written as DNA, the CDR3 is TGTGCCAGCCAAAATCGCCAGGGATCGAACACTGAAGCTTTCTTT.

This chain connects TRBV6-5 to TRBJ1-2, with D possibly TRBD1 on 5 matching bases. CDR3 length: 14 residues. Trimming took off 4 bases at V and 0 bases at J, with 9 bases between the two ends. Germline assignment: CDR1 MNHEY and CDR2 SVGAGI. CDR3: CASSLQGANYGYTF. For the CDR3, the DNA is TGTGCCAGCAGTTTGCAAGGGGCTAACTATGGCTACACCTTC.

V usage is TRBV3-1 (or the pseudogene TRBV3-2) and J usage is TRBJ2-1; 11 bases align to TRBD2. Trimming at V came to 6 bases and at J to 6 bases, leaving 1 base not matched to a gene. The germline V gene encodes CDR1 LGHDT and CDR2 YNNKEL (reference sequence). This CDR3 has 13 residues. CDR3 region: CASRTSGINEQFF. The CDR3 nucleotides are TGTGCCAGCAGGACTAGCGGGATCAATGAGCAGTTCTTC.

The gene calls are TRBV5-1 and TRBJ2-7; 10 bases are a match to TRBD1. The CDR3 covers 15 residues. The V gene's germline CDR1 is SGHRS and CDR2 YFSETQ. Losses at the gene ends were 2 bases for V and 2 bases for J; bases not matched to a gene: 4. CDR3 protein: CASSFLGQGAYEQYF. The CDR3 bases are TGCGCCAGCAGCTTTTTAGGACAGGGGGCCTACGAGCAGTACTTC.

J is TRBJ2-7 and V is TRBV2; D is unclear. Trimming cost V 5 bases and J 3 bases, with 5 bases left between them. The CDR3 length is 11 residues. The germline V gene has CDR1 SNHLY and CDR2 FYNNEI. CDR3 DNA sequence: TGTGCCAGCAGTCGAGTCTACGAGCAGTACTTC. It codes for CASSRVYEQYF.

The CDR3: CASSLYSQGRSTEAFF. CDR3 nucleotides: TGTGCCAGCAGTTTATATTCGCAGGGTAGGAGCACTGAAGCTTTCTTT. The V and J genes are TRBV27 and TRBJ1-1; D perhaps matches TRBD1 (5 bases). Germline lookup yields CDR1 MNHEY and CDR2 SMNVEV (reference sequence). The CDR3 has 16 residues. V lost 1 base and J lost 4, with 16 bases in between.

The chain joins TRBV3-1 (or the pseudogene TRBV3-2) to TRBJ1-1; a weak D match, TRBD1 (5 bases). The CDR3 totals 14 residues. The V gene lost 5 bases and the J gene lost 0 bases, with 10 bases spanning the gap. The germline gives CDR1 LGHDT, CDR2 YNNKEL (reference sequence). The CDR3 DNA reads TGTGCCAGCAGCATCGACAGCTTGAACACTGAAGCTTTCTTT. Translated, it gives CASSIDSLNTEAFF.

The chain employs TRBV27 and TRBJ2-5, with 9 bases identical to TRBD2. CDR1 MNHEY and CDR2 SMNVEV come from the germline V gene (reference sequence). V gave up 5 bases and J gave up 8 bases; unmatched junction bases: 9. This CDR3 is 14 amino acids long. This CDR3 reads CASSPGTSKITQYF. Here the CDR3 DNA reads TGTGCCAGCAGTCCCGGGACTAGCAAAATCACCCAGTACTTC.

The rearrangement joins TRBV15 to TRBJ1-1; D uncertain. Germline loops: CDR1 LNHNV, CDR2 YYDKDF (reference sequence). Trimming took 2 bases from V and 1 from J, leaving 5 bases between them. CDR3 length equals 13 residues. The CDR3 loop is CATSRQENTEAFF. CDR3 sequence (DNA): TGTGCCACCAGCAGACAGGAGAACACTGAAGCTTTCTTT.

This chain uses TRBV4-3 with TRBJ1-1, with a tentative D call TRBD1 (5 bases). The CDR3 consists of 14 residues. V was pared by 3 bases and J by 4 bases, with 12 bases between. The germline gives CDR1 LGHNA, CDR2 YSLEER. The CDR3 reads CASSHPGRGTEAFF. Written as DNA, the CDR3 is TGCGCCAGCAGCCACCCCGGGAGGGGCACTGAAGCTTTCTTT.

The rearrangement joins TRBV25-1 to TRBJ1-5; 8 bases map to TRBD1. This CDR3 spans 17 amino acids. Germline CDR1 MGHDK, CDR2 SYGVNS. Trimming at V came to 3 bases and at J to 3 bases, leaving 10 bases not matched to a gene. The DNA for the CDR3 is TGTGCCAGCAGTGAGTCCGGGACAGGCCCCCTCAATCAGCCCCAGCATTTT. Its protein product is CASSESGTGPLNQPQHF.

This clone appeared a few times. V usage is TRBV11-2 and J usage is TRBJ1-2; possibly TRBD1 for D (6 bases). Trimming removed 4 bases from V and 6 bases from J, with 15 bases in between. The CDR3 runs to 14 residues. CDR1 SGHAT and CDR2 FQNNGV come from the germline V gene. The CDR3, as DNA: TGTGCCAGCAGCTCGACGGACAGTCGGAATGGCTACACCTTC. Translation: CASSSTDSRNGYTF.

The chain links TRBV5-6 to TRBJ2-7, with 10 bases aligning to TRBD1. Trimming took 4 bases from V and 4 from J; bases not matched to a gene: 5. The CDR3 totals 14 residues. Germline-derived CDR1 and CDR2 are SGHDT and YYEEEE. CDR3 nucleotide sequence: TGTGCCAGCAGCCAGGACAGGGGGTATTACGAGCAGTACTTC. This gives the protein CASSQDRGYYEQYF. Using reference TRBV5-6 and TRBJ2-7 for the parts outside the CDR3, the full variable domain is DAGVTQSPTHLIKTRGQQVTLRCSPKSGHDTVSWYQQALGQGPQFIFQYYEEEERQRGNFPDRFSGHQFPNYSSELNVNALLLGDSALYLCASSQDRGYYEQYFGPGTRLTVT.

The rearrangement joins TRBV6-5 to TRBJ1-1; D is possibly TRBD1 (6 bases). Trimming took off 6 bases at V and 0 bases at J, with 11 bases between the two ends. CDR3 length: 14 residues. The V gene's germline CDR1 is MNHEY and CDR2 SVGAGI. The CDR3 region has the DNA TGTGCCAGCAGGATAGGGGGTATGAACACTGAAGCTTTCTTT. It encodes CASRIGGMNTEAFF.

This chain joins TRBV9 and TRBJ2-3; D unclear. The CDR3 has 15 residues. Deletions cut 2 bases from V and 3 bases from J, with 13 bases between. The germline gives CDR1 SGDLS, CDR2 YYNGEE. CDR3 in DNA: TGTGCCAGCAGCGTTTCGCAACGGGTTACAGATACGCAGTATTTT. Its translation: CASSVSQRVTDTQYF. Together with reference TRBV9 and TRBJ2-3, the CDR3 gives the full variable domain: DSGVTQTPKHLITATGQRVTLRCSPRSGDLSVYWYQQSLDQGLQFLIQYYNGEERAKGNILERFSAQQFPDLHSELNLSSLELGDSALYFCASSVSQRVTDTQYFGPGTRLTVL.

This clone was observed once. V gene TRBV3-1 (or the pseudogene TRBV3-2) combines with J gene TRBJ1-3; D gene ambiguous. The V gene's germline CDR1 is LGHDT and CDR2 YNNKEL (reference sequence). V was pared by 3 bases and J by 2 bases, with 14 bases between. The CDR3 length is 16 residues. This chain's CDR3 is CASSHQVLVAGNTIYF. In DNA form, the CDR3 reads TGTGCCAGCAGCCACCAGGTACTAGTAGCTGGAAACACCATATATTTT.

CDR3 sequence: CASSNRQGTNTGELFF. Here the CDR3 DNA reads TGTGCCAGCAGCAATCGCCAGGGGACGAACACCGGGGAGCTGTTTTTT. This sequence joins TRBV21-1 and TRBJ2-2; the table calls TRBD1, which could not be checked here. TRBV21-1 is a documented pseudogene. The CDR3 loop spans 16 amino acids.

This chain connects TRBV9 to TRBJ2-2; the match to TRBD1 covers 9 bases. The CDR3 runs 16 residues. Per the germline V gene, CDR1 is SGDLS and CDR2 is YYNGEE. Trimming removed 3 bases from V and 0 bases from J; junction bases left unmatched: 3. The CDR3 reads CASSAQGASNTGELFF. The CDR3 bases are TGTGCCAGCAGCGCACAGGGGGCGTCGAACACCGGGGAGCTGTTTTTT.